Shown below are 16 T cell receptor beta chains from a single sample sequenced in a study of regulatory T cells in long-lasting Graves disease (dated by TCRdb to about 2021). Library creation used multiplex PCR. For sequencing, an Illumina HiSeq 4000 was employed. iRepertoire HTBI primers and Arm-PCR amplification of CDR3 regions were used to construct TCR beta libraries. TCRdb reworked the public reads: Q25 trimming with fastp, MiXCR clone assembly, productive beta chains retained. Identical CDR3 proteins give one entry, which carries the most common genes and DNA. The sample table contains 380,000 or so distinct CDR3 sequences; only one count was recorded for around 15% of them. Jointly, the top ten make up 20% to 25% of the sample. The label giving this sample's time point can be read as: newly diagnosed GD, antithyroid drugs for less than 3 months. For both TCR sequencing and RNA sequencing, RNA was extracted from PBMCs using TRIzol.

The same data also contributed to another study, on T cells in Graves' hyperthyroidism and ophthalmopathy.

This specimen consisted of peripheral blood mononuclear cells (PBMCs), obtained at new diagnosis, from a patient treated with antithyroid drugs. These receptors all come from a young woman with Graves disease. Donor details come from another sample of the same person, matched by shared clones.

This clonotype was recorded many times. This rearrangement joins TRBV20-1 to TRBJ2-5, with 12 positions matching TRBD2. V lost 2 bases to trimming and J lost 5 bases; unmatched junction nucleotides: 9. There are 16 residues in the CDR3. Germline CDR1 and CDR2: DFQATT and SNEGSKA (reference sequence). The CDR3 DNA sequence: TGCAGTGCTAGAACGCTAGCGGGAGGGGTCCGGGAGACCCAGTACTTC. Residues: CSARTLAGGVRETQYF.

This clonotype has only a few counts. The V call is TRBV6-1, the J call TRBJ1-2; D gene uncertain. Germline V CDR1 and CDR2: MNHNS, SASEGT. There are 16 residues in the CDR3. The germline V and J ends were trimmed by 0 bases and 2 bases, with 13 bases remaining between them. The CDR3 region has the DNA TGTGCCAGCAGTGAAGCGCGGTCGGGTTCGAACTATGGCTACACCTTC. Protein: CASSEARSGSNYGYTF.

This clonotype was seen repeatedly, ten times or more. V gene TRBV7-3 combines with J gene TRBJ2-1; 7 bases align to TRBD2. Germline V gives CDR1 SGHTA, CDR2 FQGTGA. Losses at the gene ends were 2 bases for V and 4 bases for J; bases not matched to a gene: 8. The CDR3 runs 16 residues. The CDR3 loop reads CASSLEAGVFYNEQFF. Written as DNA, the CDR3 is TGTGCCAGCAGCTTAGAGGCGGGGGTCTTTTACAATGAGCAGTTCTTC.

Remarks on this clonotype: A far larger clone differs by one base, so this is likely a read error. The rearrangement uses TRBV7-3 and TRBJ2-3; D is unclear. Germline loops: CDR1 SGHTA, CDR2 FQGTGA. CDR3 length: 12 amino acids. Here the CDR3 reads CASGLISNTQYF. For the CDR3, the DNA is TGTGCCAGCGGCTTAATAAGCAATACGCAGTATTTT.

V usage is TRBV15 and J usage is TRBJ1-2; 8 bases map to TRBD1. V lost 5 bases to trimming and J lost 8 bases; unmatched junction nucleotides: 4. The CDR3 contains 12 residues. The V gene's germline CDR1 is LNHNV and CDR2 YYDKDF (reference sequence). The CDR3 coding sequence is TGTGCCACCAGCGACAGGGGCGACGGCTACACCTTC. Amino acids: CATSDRGDGYTF. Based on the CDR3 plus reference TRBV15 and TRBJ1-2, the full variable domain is DAMVIQNPRYQVTQFGKPVTLSCSQTLNHNVMYWYQQKSSQAPKLLFHYYDKDFNNEADTPDNFQSRRPNTSFCFLDIRSPGLGDTAMYLCATSDRGDGYTFGSGTRLTVV.

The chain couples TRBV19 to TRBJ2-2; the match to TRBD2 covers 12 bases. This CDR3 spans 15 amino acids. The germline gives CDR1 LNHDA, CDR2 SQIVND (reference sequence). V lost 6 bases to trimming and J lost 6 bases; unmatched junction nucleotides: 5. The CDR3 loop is CASRLRLAGAGELFF. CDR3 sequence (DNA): TGTGCCAGTAGACTTCGACTAGCGGGAGCCGGGGAGCTGTTTTTT.

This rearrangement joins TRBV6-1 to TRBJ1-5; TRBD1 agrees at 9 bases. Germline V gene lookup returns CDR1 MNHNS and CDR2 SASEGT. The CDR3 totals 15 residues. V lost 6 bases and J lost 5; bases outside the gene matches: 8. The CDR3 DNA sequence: TGTGCCAGCAGCATCCGGGACAGGGACGATCAGCCCCAGCATTTT. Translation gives CASSIRDRDDQPQHF.

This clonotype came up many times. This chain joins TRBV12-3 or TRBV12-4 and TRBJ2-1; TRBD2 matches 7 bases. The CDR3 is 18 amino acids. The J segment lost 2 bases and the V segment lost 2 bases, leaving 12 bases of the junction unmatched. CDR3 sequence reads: CASSLQLLTSAPYNEQFF. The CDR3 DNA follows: TGTGCCAGCAGTTTACAGCTGTTAACTAGCGCACCCTACAATGAGCAGTTCTTC.

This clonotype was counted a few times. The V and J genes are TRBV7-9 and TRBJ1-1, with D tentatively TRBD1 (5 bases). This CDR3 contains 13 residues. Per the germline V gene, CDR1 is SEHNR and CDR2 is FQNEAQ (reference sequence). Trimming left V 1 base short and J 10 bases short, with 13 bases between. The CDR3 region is CASSLVSRRGAFF. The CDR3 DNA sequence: TGTGCCAGCAGCTTAGTGTCTCGTAGGGGAGCTTTCTTT. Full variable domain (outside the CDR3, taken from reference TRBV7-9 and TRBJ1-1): DTGVSQNPRHKITKRGQNVTFRCDPISEHNRLYWYRQTLGQGPEFLTYFQNEAQLEKSRLLSDRFSAERPKGSFSTLEIQRTEQGDSAMYLCASSLVSRRGAFFGQGTRLTVV.

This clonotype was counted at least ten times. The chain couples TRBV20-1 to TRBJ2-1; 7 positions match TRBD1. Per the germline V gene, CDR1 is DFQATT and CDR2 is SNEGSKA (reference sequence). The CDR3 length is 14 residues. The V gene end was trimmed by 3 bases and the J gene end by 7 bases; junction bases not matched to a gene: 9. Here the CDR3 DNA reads TGCAGTGCTAGTCAAGTTACGACAGGGAATGAGCAGTTCTTC. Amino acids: CSASQVTTGNEQFF.

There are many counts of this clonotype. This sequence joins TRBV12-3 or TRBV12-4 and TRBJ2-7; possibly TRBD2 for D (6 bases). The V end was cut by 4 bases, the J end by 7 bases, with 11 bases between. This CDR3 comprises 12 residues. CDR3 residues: CASSSNRGEQYF. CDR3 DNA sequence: TGTGCCAGCAGTTCGAACCGGGGGGAGCAGTACTTC.

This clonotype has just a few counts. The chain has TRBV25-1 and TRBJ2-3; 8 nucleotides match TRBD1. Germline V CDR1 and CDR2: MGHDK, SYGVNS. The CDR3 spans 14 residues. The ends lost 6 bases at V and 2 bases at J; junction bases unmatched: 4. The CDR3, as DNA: TGTGCCAGCAGAAGGACAGGGACCACAGATACGCAGTATTTT. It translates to CASRRTGTTDTQYF.

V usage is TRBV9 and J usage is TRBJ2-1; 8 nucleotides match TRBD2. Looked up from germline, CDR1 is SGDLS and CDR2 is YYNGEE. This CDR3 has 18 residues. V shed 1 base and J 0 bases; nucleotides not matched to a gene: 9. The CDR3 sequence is CASSVWRRGASSYNEQFF. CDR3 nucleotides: TGTGCCAGCAGCGTATGGAGGCGGGGGGCGAGCTCCTACAATGAGCAGTTCTTC.

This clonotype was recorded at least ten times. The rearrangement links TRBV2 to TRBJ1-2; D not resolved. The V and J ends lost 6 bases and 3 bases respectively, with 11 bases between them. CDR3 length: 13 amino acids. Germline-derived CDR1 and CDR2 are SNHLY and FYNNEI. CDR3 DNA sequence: TGTGCCAGCAGCCACCGAAGCGACTATGGCTACACCTTC. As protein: CASSHRSDYGYTF.

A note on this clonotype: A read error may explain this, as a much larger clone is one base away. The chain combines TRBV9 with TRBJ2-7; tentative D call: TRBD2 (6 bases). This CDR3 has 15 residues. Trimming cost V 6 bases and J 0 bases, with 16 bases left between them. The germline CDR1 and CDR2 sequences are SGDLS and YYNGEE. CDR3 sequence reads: CASTPGSSASYEQYF. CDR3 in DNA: TGTGCCAGCACCCCCGGGTCTAGCGCCTCCTACGAGCAGTACTTC. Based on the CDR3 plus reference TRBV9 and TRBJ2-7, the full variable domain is DSGVTQTPKHLITATGQRVTLRCSPRSGDLSVYWYQQSLDQGLQFLIQYYNGEERAKGNILERFSAQQFPDLHSELNLSSLELGDSALYFCASTPGSSASYEQYFGPGTRLTVT.

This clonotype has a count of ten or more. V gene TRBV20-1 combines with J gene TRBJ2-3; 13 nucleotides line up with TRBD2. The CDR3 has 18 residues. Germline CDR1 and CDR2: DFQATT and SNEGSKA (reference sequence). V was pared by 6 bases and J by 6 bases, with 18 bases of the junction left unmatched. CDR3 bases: TGCAGTGCCTCCCCAAGACTAGCGGGGGGTCAAAAAGGTGATACGCAGTATTTT. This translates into CSASPRLAGGQKGDTQYF.